These T cell receptor beta chains were read from a single sample in a study of CXCR3-negative and CXCR3-positive naive CD8 T cells. Following a re-call of the 5' RACE reads, TCRdb has one entry per CDR3 protein and lacks DNA. Its clone listing holds about 120,000 distinct CDR3 sequences. Sequenced: naive CXCR3+ CD8+ T cells from blood. The source of these receptors is a human donor in good health. Some clones in this sample may be carry-over from other donors' samples. The CDR3 runs from the conserved cysteine through the conserved F or W.

16 | TRBJ2-2 | TRBV5-6 | CASSLGMEGSVGELFF
15 | TRBJ2-7 | TRBV14 | CASSLSQGKAYEQYF
14 | TRBJ1-2 | TRBV30 | CAWSHSEGGSGYTF
12 | TRBJ2-1 | TRBV6-2/TRBV6-3 | CASSDPAAEQFF
12 | TRBJ1-1 | TRBV5-1 | CASSHTNTEAFF
13 | TRBJ2-7 | TRBV15 | CATSRTVMYEQYF
12 | TRBJ2-7 | TRBV2 | CASSYLEYEQYF
15 | TRBJ2-3 | TRBV11-3 | CASSPRLAGGATQYF
11 | TRBJ1-1 | TRBV18 | CASSPVTEAFF
15 | TRBJ2-3 | TRBV7-8 | CASSFLSGSTDTQYF
16 | TRBJ2-1 | TRBV7-9 | CASSPELASSYNEQFF
15 | TRBJ2-3 | TRBV5-1 | CASSLGQGPGDTQYF
19 | TRBJ2-1 | TRBV27 | CASSLGPVGAPINYNEQFF
13 | TRBJ1-5 | TRBV5-1 | CASSLRQDRPQHF
13 | TRBJ2-1 | TRBV7-3 | CASSSGRLNEQFF
14 | TRBJ2-7 | TRBV13 | CASSSETGFDEQYF
15 | TRBJ2-1 | TRBV7-9 | CASSSPGEGYNEQFF
12 | TRBJ1-2 | TRBV30 | CAWSAYRDGYTF
14 | TRBJ2-6 | TRBV5-1 | CASSLESGANVLTF
14 | TRBJ2-3 | TRBV24-1 | CATSDVGGTDTQYF
17 | TRBJ2-3 | TRBV20-1 | CSASGLAGGAPTDTQYF
16 | TRBJ2-2 | TRBV7-9 | CASRLFPANNTGELFF
16 | TRBJ1-4 | TRBV15 | CATSREETGEEEKLFF
15 | TRBJ2-3 | TRBV7-2 | CASSLRHGSTDTQYF
14 | TRBJ2-7 | TRBV7-2 | CASSEAGAGYEQYF
12 | TRBJ2-5 | TRBV25-1 | CASADIGETQYF
15 | TRBJ2-1 | TRBV12-3/TRBV12-4 | CASSDGLASENEQFF
16 | TRBJ2-7 | TRBV4-1 | CASSQDPGGRSYEQYF
15 | TRBJ1-2 | TRBV29-1 | CSVNPPTGFNHGYTF
12 | TRBJ2-1 | TRBV7-6 | CASSSSFGEQFF
16 | TRBJ2-7 | TRBV7-2 | CASSLGVTILSYEQYF
17 | TRBJ2-6 | TRBV3-1 | CASSQGTSSSGANVLTF
14 | TRBJ1-2 | TRBV7-9 | CASRDGTQTDGYTF
18 | TRBJ2-3 | TRBV4-2 | CASSQSGLAGGPTDTQYF
14 | TRBJ1-5 | TRBV6-1 | CASRKGGSNQPQHF
19 | TRBJ2-2 | TRBV15 | CATSRDGFSGTGHTGELFF
14 | TRBJ2-5 | TRBV6-5 | CAIGDPAGGETQYF
16 | TRBJ1-1 | TRBV5-1 | CASSLLGRGKNTEAFF
12 | TRBJ2-7 | TRBV29-1 | CSEKDRTFEQYF
17 | TRBJ1-1 | TRBV5-6 | CASSLATPRALNTEAFF
14 | TRBJ2-7 | TRBV7-9 | CASSPPGAAYEQYF